A single sample is the source of the 2 T cell receptor beta chains below, sequenced in a study of blood T cell repertoires in COVID-19. Sequencing was performed with immunoSEQ multiplex PCR; in TCRdb, only in-frame clones are kept and a portion is missing. This table holds 250,000 to 350,000 clones, 83% found once. Sequenced input: peripheral blood. The receptors here all came from a woman between 45 and 65 years old with acute or convalescent COVID-19.

The rearrangement links TRBV4-1 to TRBJ1-5; TRBD1 matches at 7 bases. CDR1 and CDR2 (germline): MGHRA, YSYEKL. The CDR3 runs to 15 residues. V gave up 4 bases and J gave up 2 bases; unmatched junction bases: 5. The CDR3 is CASSPPDRGNQPQHF. In DNA, the CDR3 is TGCGCCAGCAGCCCCCCCGACAGGGGCAATCAGCCCCAGCATTTT.

The chain has TRBV2 and TRBJ2-7; TRBD2 might be the D (6 bases). The CDR3 is 11 residues long. Germline assignment: CDR1 SNHLY and CDR2 FYNNEI. The V end was cut by 6 bases, the J end by 3 bases, with 6 bases between. Here the CDR3 reads CASREGYEQYV. DNA of the CDR3: TGTGCCAGCAGGGAGGGCTACGAGCAGTACGTC.